The 31 T cell receptor beta chains listed next were all sequenced from one sample in a study of shared clonotypes between healthy human individuals. TCRdb keeps only in-frame clones here, not all; method: immunoSEQ multiplex PCR. Here the sample spans millions of clones, approximately 94% being singletons. The sample taken for sequencing was naive CD4+ T cells sorted from blood. Subset noted: CD45RA+ positively selected. The source of these receptors is a man aged 18 to 35 in good health.

The chain is built from TRBV10-1 and TRBJ2-7, with a tentative D call TRBD1 (5 bases). The V end lost 6 bases, the J end lost 0 bases, and 15 bases lay between the germline ends. Per germline, CDR1 WNHNN and CDR2 SYGVQD (reference sequence). The CDR3 has 15 amino acids. The CDR3: CASRTAQWGSYEQYF. CDR3 nucleotide sequence: TGCGCCAGCAGGACAGCTCAATGGGGCTCCTACGAGCAGTACTTC.

The chain couples TRBV9 to TRBJ2-2, with D possibly TRBD2 on 6 matching bases. CDR3 size: 13 residues. Germline V gene lookup returns CDR1 SGDLS and CDR2 YYNGEE. The germline V and J ends were trimmed by 4 bases and 7 bases, with 11 bases remaining between them. The CDR3 DNA sequence: TGTGCCAGCAGCCTGGCGGGAATCGGGGAGCTGTTTTTT. Translating it yields CASSLAGIGELFF.

CDR3 sequence reads: CATSRDSHGGEKLFF. The CDR3 DNA sequence: TGTGCCACCAGCAGAGATTCACACGGCGGTGAAAAACTGTTTTTT. J is TRBJ1-4 and V is TRBV15; D remains ambiguous. With 0 bases removed from V and 7 bases from J, the gap between germline ends came to 12 bases. Germline CDR1 is LNHNV and CDR2 is YYDKDF (reference sequence). This CDR3 has 15 residues.

The chain is built from TRBV28 and TRBJ1-5; 7 nucleotides match TRBD1. V lost 3 bases to trimming and J lost 0 bases; unmatched junction nucleotides: 11. This CDR3 contains 18 residues. The germline gives CDR1 MDHEN, CDR2 SYDVKM. CDR3 region: CASSFRAGGFYSNQPQHF. The CDR3 bases are TGTGCCAGCAGTTTCCGGGCAGGGGGATTTTATAGCAATCAGCCCCAGCATTTT. Full variable domain (missing parts from reference TRBV28 and TRBJ1-5): DVKVTQSSRYLVKRTGEKVFLECVQDMDHENMFWYRQDPGLGLRLIYFSYDVKMKEKGDIPEGYSVSREKKERFSLILESASTNQTSMYLCASSFRAGGFYSNQPQHFGDGTRLSIL.

The chain employs TRBV5-4 and TRBJ2-3, with 10 positions matching TRBD2. Trimming at V came to 4 bases and at J to 2 bases, leaving 7 bases not matched to a gene. Germline V gene data show CDR1 as SGHNT and CDR2 as YYREEE (reference sequence). The CDR3 is 16 residues long. In DNA form, the CDR3 reads TGTGCCAGCAGCCCCGGCACTAGCGGGACCACAGATACGCAGTATTTT. Translated, it gives CASSPGTSGTTDTQYF.

This chain uses TRBV9 with TRBJ2-7, with TRBD1 matching over 9 bases. The CDR3 is 16 residues long. V shed 4 bases and J 6 bases; nucleotides not matched to a gene: 14. Germline V lookup: CDR1 SGDLS, CDR2 YYNGEE. CDR3 loop: CASSPRTGTGSSEQYF. The CDR3, as DNA: TGTGCCAGCAGCCCCAGAACCGGGACAGGGTCGTCCGAGCAGTACTTC.

A word on this clone: The same CDR3 arises from other DNA sequences in this sample as well. The chain combines TRBV28 with TRBJ1-4; 9 bases agree with TRBD1. V trimming: 4 bases; J trimming: 7 bases; junction bases outside the gene matches: 4. CDR3 length: 14 amino acids. The germline gives CDR1 MDHEN, CDR2 SYDVKM. The CDR3 DNA follows: TGTGCCAGCAGTTCGGGGACAGGGCCTGAAAAACTGTTTTTT. As protein: CASSSGTGPEKLFF.

A few counts support this clone. The V call is TRBV19, the J call TRBJ1-6; D is possibly TRBD1 (6 bases). This CDR3 region has 14 residues. V was trimmed by 4 bases and J by 6 bases, leaving 10 bases between them. Per the germline V gene, CDR1 is LNHDA and CDR2 is SQIVND (reference sequence). The CDR3 DNA is TGTGCCAGTAGTACAGGACAGCGTAATTCACCCCTCCACTTT. Protein sequence: CASSTGQRNSPLHF.

The J gene is TRBJ1-1, the V gene TRBV9, with no clear D. Per the germline V gene, CDR1 is SGDLS and CDR2 is YYNGEE. V lost 5 bases, J lost 0 bases, and 14 bases lay in between. The CDR3 length is 15 residues. For the CDR3, the DNA is TGTGCCAGCAGGCGTTTGGGCAGCATGAACACTGAAGCTTTCTTT. This codes for CASRRLGSMNTEAFF. The complete variable domain, with remaining parts taken from reference TRBV9 and TRBJ1-1, reads DSGVTQTPKHLITATGQRVTLRCSPRSGDLSVYWYQQSLDQGLQFLIQYYNGEERAKGNILERFSAQQFPDLHSELNLSSLELGDSALYFCASRRLGSMNTEAFFGQGTRLTVV.

The chain links TRBV5-4 to TRBJ1-1, with D possibly matching TRBD1 (5 bases). Germline V gene lookup returns CDR1 SGHNT and CDR2 YYREEE (reference sequence). The V end lost 0 bases, the J end lost 3 bases, and 12 bases lay between the germline ends. This CDR3 has 15 residues. CDR3 protein: CASSLAGGRYTEAFF. In DNA, the CDR3 is TGTGCCAGCAGCTTGGCTGGGGGGAGGTACACTGAAGCTTTCTTT.

In the case of this clone: The same CDR3 arises from other DNA sequences in this sample as well. The chain links TRBV10-3 to TRBJ1-1; D not certain. The V end was cut by 3 bases, the J end by 2 bases, with 4 bases between. Germline CDR1 reads ENHRY; CDR2 reads SYGVKD. This CDR3 is built from 12 residues. The CDR3 DNA follows: TGTGCCATCAGTGATGGTAACACTGAAGCTTTCTTT. Translation gives CAISDGNTEAFF.

Points on this clone: Other nucleotide sequences from this sample produce the same CDR3. The chain employs TRBV5-6 and TRBJ1-5; maybe TRBD1 (6 bases). The ends were cut back, 2 bases at V and 3 bases at J, with 9 bases in the middle. Germline-derived CDR1 and CDR2 are SGHDT and YYEEEE. This CDR3 is 14 amino acids long. CDR3: CASSLGGYNQPQHF. The CDR3 DNA reads as TGTGCCAGCAGCTTAGGGGGATACAATCAGCCCCAGCATTTT. Drawing the rest from reference TRBV5-6 and TRBJ1-5, the complete variable domain is DAGVTQSPTHLIKTRGQQVTLRCSPKSGHDTVSWYQQALGQGPQFIFQYYEEEERQRGNFPDRFSGHQFPNYSSELNVNALLLGDSALYLCASSLGGYNQPQHFGDGTRLSIL.

The CDR3 bases are TGTGCCAGCAGTCCACAGACTAGGAATGAGCAGTTCTTC. It translates to CASSPQTRNEQFF. The chain uses TRBV25-1 and TRBJ2-1; TRBD2 is a possible D gene (6 bases). Trimming cost V 5 bases and J 7 bases, with 12 bases left between them. Germline V gene data show CDR1 as MGHDK and CDR2 as SYGVNS. This CDR3 spans 13 amino acids.

The chain combines TRBV30 with TRBJ1-2, with 9 bases lining up with TRBD1. The junction had 1 base not matched to a gene; V was cut back by 1 base and J by 4 bases. Germline CDR1 GTSNPN, CDR2 SVGIG (reference sequence). The CDR3 is 13 residues long. The DNA for the CDR3 is TGTGCCTGGAGTGGGGACAGGGCCTATGGCTACACCTTC. Translated, it gives CAWSGDRAYGYTF.

The chain combines TRBV5-1 with TRBJ2-7; D possibly corresponds to TRBD2 (5 bases). Germline V gene sequence: CDR1 SGHRS, CDR2 YFSETQ. The V end was cut by 2 bases, the J end by 4 bases, with 13 bases between. There are 14 residues in the CDR3. CDR3 loop: CASSFRATSYEQYF. CDR3 in DNA: TGCGCCAGCAGCTTTAGGGCTACTAGTTACGAGCAGTACTTC.

This clone was seen just once. The CDR3 DNA follows: TGCAGCGTTGGGGTAGGAGAGACCCAGTACTTC. Amino acid sequence: CSVGVGETQYF. The chain is built from TRBV29-1 and TRBJ2-5; D is undetermined. Trimming removed 4 bases at V and 4 bases at J, with 7 bases between. This CDR3 comprises 11 residues. Germline lookup yields CDR1 SQVTM and CDR2 ANQGSEA.

The rearrangement uses TRBV10-3 and TRBJ1-4; possibly TRBD1 for D (5 bases). The CDR3 spans 16 residues. Germline CDR1 reads ENHRY; CDR2 reads SYGVKD. Trimming pared 3 bases from V and 0 bases from J, leaving 11 bases between. CDR3 DNA: TGTGCCATCAGTGAAAATAGGGGTGCAACTAATGAAAAACTGTTTTTT. Its protein is CAISENRGATNEKLFF.

The chain couples TRBV28 to TRBJ2-1; 8 bases line up with TRBD2. Germline V gene data show CDR1 as MDHEN and CDR2 as SYDVKM. V trimming: 5 bases; J trimming: 5 bases; junction bases outside the gene matches: 14. The CDR3 consists of 17 residues. The CDR3 nucleotides read TGTGCCAGCAGTCCCCCCAGTCTAGCGGGTTTTAACAATGAGCAGTTCTTC. Encoded protein: CASSPPSLAGFNNEQFF.

This CDR3 reads CASSLYGENTEAFF. CDR3 bases: TGTGCCAGCAGTTTATACGGGGAGAACACTGAAGCTTTCTTT. This chain links TRBV27 with TRBJ1-1; D unresolved. Between the trimmed V and J ends, which lost 1 base and 1 base, there was a span of 7 bases. CDR3 length: 14 residues. In germline, CDR1 is MNHEY, CDR2 SMNVEV (reference sequence).

As to this clone: Other DNA sequences in the same sample also yield this CDR3. The chain links TRBV6-5 to TRBJ2-5; D possibly corresponds to TRBD1 (5 bases). Germline V gene data show CDR1 as MNHEY and CDR2 as SVGAGI. This CDR3 has 11 residues. V was cut by 7 bases and J by 4 bases, with 7 bases left in between. CDR3 sequence: CASTRAETQYF. CDR3 coding DNA: TGTGCCAGCACCAGGGCAGAGACCCAGTACTTC.

J is TRBJ2-2 and V is TRBV7-6, with D unresolved. Trimming removed 0 bases from V and 8 bases from J, with 13 bases in between. The CDR3 is 15 amino acids. CDR1 and CDR2 from the germline V gene are SGHVS and FNYEAQ. The DNA of the CDR3 is TGTGCCAGCAGCTTAGCTACGGACCCGAGAGGGGAGCTGTTTTTT. Encoded protein: CASSLATDPRGELFF.

The V and J genes are TRBV30 and TRBJ1-6; TRBD1 aligns across 7 bases. Germline V lookup: CDR1 GTSNPN, CDR2 SVGIG (reference sequence). The CDR3 has 15 amino acids. The V segment lost 4 bases and the J segment 6 bases; nucleotides outside the gene matches: 9. The CDR3 DNA follows: TGTGCCTGGACCAGAGACAGGGTGGCTAATTCACCCCTCCACTTT. As protein: CAWTRDRVANSPLHF. Based on the CDR3 plus reference TRBV30 and TRBJ1-6, the full variable domain is SQTIHQWPATLVQPVGSPLSLECTVEGTSNPNLYWYRQAAGRGLQLLFYSVGIGQISSEVPQNLSASRPQDRQFILSSKKLLLSDSGFYLCAWTRDRVANSPLHFGNGTRLTVT.

The sample holds one count of this clone. The chain is built from TRBV14 and TRBJ1-4; possibly TRBD1 for D (5 bases). The germline CDR1 and CDR2 sequences are SGHDN and FVKESK. Trimming stripped 4 bases from V and 8 bases from J, with 17 bases between. The CDR3 runs to 15 residues. In DNA form, the CDR3 reads TGTGCCAGCAGCCCTTCGGGTAGGGGTCGAGAAAAACTGTTTTTT. Translated: CASSPSGRGREKLFF.

Of note for this clone: This sample also contains other DNA sequences that code for the same CDR3. This chain joins TRBV27 and TRBJ1-3; D remains unclear. Germline V CDR1 and CDR2: MNHEY, SMNVEV (reference sequence). This CDR3 region has 15 residues. V was clipped by 0 bases and J by 0 bases, with 6 bases between them. CDR3 loop: CASSLSFLSGNTIYF. CDR3 sequence (DNA): TGTGCCAGCAGTTTATCTTTCCTCTCTGGAAACACCATATATTTT.

V usage is TRBV6-1 and J usage is TRBJ2-3; D might be TRBD1 (7 bases). There are 15 residues in the CDR3. The V and J ends lost 7 bases and 2 bases respectively, with 16 bases between them. CDR1 is MNHNS, CDR2 SASEGT, per germline. The CDR3 region is CASKTGTLLTDTQYF. DNA for the CDR3: TGTGCCAGCAAGACAGGGACTCTGCTCACAGATACGCAGTATTTT.

The V gene is TRBV7-2, the J gene TRBJ1-2, with 8 nucleotides matching TRBD1. CDR1 and CDR2 (germline): SGHTA, FQGNSA. The CDR3 is made up of 13 amino acids. V lost 5 bases and J lost 8; bases outside the gene matches: 7. The CDR3 DNA reads as TGTGCCAGCAGCCAGGACAGGGAAGGGGGCTACACCTTC. It specifies CASSQDREGGYTF.

This chain uses TRBV19 with TRBJ1-4, with TRBD1 matching over 8 bases. CDR3 size: 15 residues. CDR1 and CDR2 (germline): LNHDA, SQIVND (reference sequence). V dropped 5 bases and J dropped 9; count of bases not matched to a gene: 11. The CDR3 is CASSAGDRLYKKLFF. CDR3 nucleotides: TGTGCCAGTAGTGCCGGGGACAGGCTTTACAAAAAACTGTTTTTT. Based on the CDR3 plus reference TRBV19 and TRBJ1-4, the full variable domain is DGGITQSPKYLFRKEGQNVTLSCEQNLNHDAMYWYRQDPGQGLRLIYYSQIVNDFQKGDIAEGYSVSREKKESFPLTVTSAQKNPTAFYLCASSAGDRLYKKLFFGSGTQLSVL.

This chain's CDR3 is CASSLAGGARETQYF. CDR3 DNA: TGTGCCAGCAGTCTCGCCGGGGGGGCGAGGGAGACCCAGTACTTC. This chain joins TRBV27 and TRBJ2-5, with 8 bases fitting TRBD2. The V segment lost 5 bases and the J segment 5 bases; nucleotides outside the gene matches: 10. CDR3 length equals 15 residues. The germline gives CDR1 MNHEY, CDR2 SMNVEV (reference sequence).

The rearrangement joins TRBV5-1 to TRBJ2-7, with a weak D call TRBD2 (5 bases). Per the germline V gene, CDR1 is SGHRS and CDR2 is YFSETQ. The V gene lost 4 bases and the J gene lost 4 bases, with 15 bases spanning the gap. The CDR3 runs to 14 residues. CDR3 bases: TGCGCCAGCAGCCCGGAGCGGCCCCGGTACGAGCAGTACTTC. Protein sequence: CASSPERPRYEQYF. Full variable domain (rest looked up from reference TRBV5-1 and TRBJ2-7): KAGVTQTPRYLIKTRGQQVTLSCSPISGHRSVSWYQQTPGQGLQFLFEYFSETQRNKGNFPGRFSGRQFSNSRSEMNVSTLELGDSALYLCASSPERPRYEQYFGPGTRLTVT.

Concerning this clone itself: Other DNA sequences of this sample code for an identical CDR3. The J gene is TRBJ1-5, the V gene TRBV19; unclear D gene. Trimming took off 6 bases at V and 1 base at J, with 7 bases between the two ends. Per the germline V gene, CDR1 is LNHDA and CDR2 is SQIVND (reference sequence). The CDR3 consists of 13 residues. The CDR3 nucleotides are TGTGCCAGTAGCTTGGGGAGCAATCAGCCCCAGCATTTT. It specifies CASSLGSNQPQHF. The full variable domain, with the rest looked up from reference TRBV19 and TRBJ1-5, is DGGITQSPKYLFRKEGQNVTLSCEQNLNHDAMYWYRQDPGQGLRLIYYSQIVNDFQKGDIAEGYSVSREKKESFPLTVTSAQKNPTAFYLCASSLGSNQPQHFGDGTRLSIL.

CDR3 DNA sequence: TGTGCCAGCAGTCGTCCGGGACAGGGGGAAGCTTTCTTT. It encodes CASSRPGQGEAFF. The J gene is TRBJ1-1, the V gene TRBV6-5, with 10 nucleotides matching TRBD1. The germline V gene has CDR1 MNHEY and CDR2 SVGAGI. The junction had 5 bases not matched to a gene; V was cut back by 5 bases and J by 8 bases. This CDR3 contains 13 residues.